This entry lists 20 T cell receptor beta chains sequenced from one sample in a study of blood T cell repertoires in COVID-19. TCRdb's copy holds only in-frame clones and misses some; the assay was immunoSEQ multiplex PCR. In the table there are roughly 420,000 clones, around 87% of which are singletons. The specimen sequenced was PBMCs or T cells enriched from blood (not recorded which). These receptors were taken from a woman in her 30s with acute COVID-19.

Concerning this clone: An end of the junction differs from the germline gene, which may be a read error. This rearrangement joins TRBV2 to TRBJ2-2; 9 nucleotides align to TRBD1. This CDR3 contains 16 residues. Germline-derived CDR1 and CDR2 are SNHLY and FYNNEI. The CDR3 coding sequence is TGTGCCAGCAGAGAAGGAACGGGACAGGGATCCGGGGAGCTGTTTTTT. It specifies CASREGTGQGSGELFF. The full variable domain, with the rest looked up from reference TRBV2 and TRBJ2-2, is EPEVTQTPSHQVTQMGQEVILRCVPISNHLYFYWYRQILGQKVEFLVSFYNNEISEKSEIFDDQFSVERPDGSNFTLKIRSTKLEDSAMYFCASREGTGQGSGELFFGEGSRLTVL.

This rearrangement joins TRBV9 to TRBJ1-3; TRBD1 agrees at 9 bases. Per the germline V gene, CDR1 is SGDLS and CDR2 is YYNGEE. This CDR3 contains 14 residues. Losses at the gene ends were 3 bases for V and 3 bases for J; bases not matched to a gene: 1. The CDR3 DNA reads TGTGCCAGCAGCGAGACAGGGGGTGGAAACACCATATATTTT. Its protein product is CASSETGGGNTIYF.

The chain employs TRBV6-5 and TRBJ2-4; 7 bases map to TRBD2. CDR3 size: 14 residues. Trimming cost V 6 bases and J 3 bases; bases outside gene matches: 5. Germline-derived CDR1 and CDR2 are MNHEY and SVGAGI. The CDR3 DNA sequence: TGTGCCAGCAGCACGACGGGAGGCAAAAACATTCAGTACTTC. It encodes CASSTTGGKNIQYF.

The V call is TRBV5-1, the J call TRBJ1-1; D is uncertain. The V end was cut by 2 bases, the J end by 1 base, with 15 bases between. The length of the CDR3 is 16 residues. Germline CDR1 SGHRS, CDR2 YFSETQ. The CDR3 DNA reads TGCGCCAGCAGCTTCGACGGCGGGTTCGAGAACACTGAAGCTTTCTTT. Its translation is CASSFDGGFENTEAFF. Full variable domain (remainder filled in from reference TRBV5-1 and TRBJ1-1): KAGVTQTPRYLIKTRGQQVTLSCSPISGHRSVSWYQQTPGQGLQFLFEYFSETQRNKGNFPGRFSGRQFSNSRSEMNVSTLELGDSALYLCASSFDGGFENTEAFFGQGTRLTVV.

The chain carries TRBV4-2 and TRBJ2-1; 8 positions agree with TRBD2. The length of the CDR3 is 15 residues. V lost 6 bases to trimming and J lost 4 bases; unmatched junction nucleotides: 8. The germline CDR1 and CDR2 sequences are LGHNA and YNFKEQ. Here the CDR3 DNA reads TGTGCCAGCAGTCCTATCGCGGGGGGTTACAATGAGCAGTTCTTC. Translated: CASSPIAGGYNEQFF.

This chain connects TRBV29-1 to TRBJ2-7; D unresolved. V was clipped by 4 bases and J by 0 bases, with 7 bases between them. Germline V gene lookup returns CDR1 SQVTM and CDR2 ANQGSEA. CDR3 size: 12 residues. The CDR3 reads CSVARSSYEQYF. The CDR3 DNA reads TGCAGCGTTGCGAGGAGCTCCTACGAGCAGTACTTC.

This chain uses TRBV7-8 with TRBJ1-6; 8 bases line up with TRBD1. Germline V gene lookup returns CDR1 SGHVS and CDR2 FQNEAQ. CDR3 length equals 14 residues. The ends lost 5 bases at V and 5 bases at J; junction bases unmatched: 2. Here the CDR3 DNA reads TGTGCCAGCAGCACGGACAGGGATAATTCACCCCTCCACTTT. This translates into CASSTDRDNSPLHF.

This sequence joins TRBV7-3 and TRBJ2-6; no clear D. This CDR3 comprises 15 residues. Germline CDR1 reads SGHTA; CDR2 reads FQGTGA. V lost 6 bases, J lost 1 base, and 10 bases lay in between. This CDR3 is CASSPTPSGANVLTF. CDR3 bases: TGTGCCAGCAGTCCGACACCTTCTGGGGCCAACGTCCTGACTTTC. The full variable domain, rest sourced from reference TRBV7-3 and TRBJ2-6, is GAGVSQTPSNKVTEKGKYVELRCDPISGHTALYWYRQSLGQGPEFLIYFQGTGAADDSGLPNDRFFAVRPEGSVSTLKIQRTERGDSAVYLCASSPTPSGANVLTFGAGSRLTVL.

This clone was seen only a few times. CDR3 region: CASSRNLQGRGDGYTF. For the CDR3, the DNA is TGTGCCAGCAGCCGAAATTTACAGGGGAGAGGCGATGGCTACACCTTC. The chain combines TRBV3-1 (or the pseudogene TRBV3-2) with TRBJ1-2; 7 bases match TRBD1. Trimming removed 4 bases from V and 6 bases from J; junction bases left unmatched: 14. The germline gives CDR1 LGHDT, CDR2 YNNKEL (reference sequence). This CDR3 spans 16 amino acids.

The chain combines TRBV2 with TRBJ2-7, with D perhaps matching TRBD1 (5 bases). Between the trimmed V and J ends, which lost 6 bases and 3 bases, there was a span of 15 bases. The CDR3 length is 14 residues. Germline V gene sequence: CDR1 SNHLY, CDR2 FYNNEI. In DNA form, the CDR3 reads TGTGCCAGCAGAAGGGGCGTCAGTTACTACGAGCAGTACTTC. It encodes CASRRGVSYYEQYF.

CDR3 in amino acids: CASSVGQGQGGTEAFF. CDR3 sequence (DNA): TGTGCCAGCAGCGTAGGGCAGGGGCAGGGCGGCACTGAAGCTTTCTTT. The chain joins TRBV9 to TRBJ1-1; D is possibly TRBD1 (6 bases). This CDR3 contains 16 residues. With 0 bases removed from V and 4 bases from J, the gap between germline ends came to 16 bases. Germline CDR1 SGDLS, CDR2 YYNGEE.

The V call is TRBV5-5, the J call TRBJ1-5, with a possible D match to TRBD1 (6 bases). Germline CDR1 SGHKS, CDR2 YYEKEE (reference sequence). This CDR3 region has 16 residues. The V and J ends lost 4 bases and 3 bases respectively, with 17 bases between them. The CDR3 DNA reads TGTGCCAGCAGCCTATACCAGGGGCGTGACAATCAGCCCCAGCATTTT. As protein: CASSLYQGRDNQPQHF.

This sequence joins TRBV5-1 and TRBJ2-6, with a weak D call TRBD1 (5 bases). V gave up 2 bases and J gave up 0 bases, with 6 bases separating them. The germline V gene has CDR1 SGHRS and CDR2 YFSETQ. The CDR3 extends over 15 amino acids. CDR3 sequence: CASSFDSSGANVLTF. In nucleotides, the CDR3 is TGCGCCAGCAGCTTCGACAGCTCTGGGGCCAACGTCCTGACTTTC.

This clone showed up just a few times. The chain employs TRBV7-3 and TRBJ1-1; D remains ambiguous. This CDR3 has 13 residues. Trimming removed 5 bases at V and 5 bases at J, with 12 bases between. CDR1 and CDR2 (germline): SGHTA, FQGTGA. CDR3 coding DNA: TGTGCCAGCAGCGAGTTGGAGGTTACTGAAGCTTTCTTT. Its protein is CASSELEVTEAFF.

Comment on this clone: Other nucleotide sequences in the sample specify the same CDR3. CDR3 DNA sequence: TGTGCCAGCAGCGTAGGGACAGGGGCGAACACTGAAGCTTTCTTT. Amino acids: CASSVGTGANTEAFF. This chain joins TRBV9 and TRBJ1-1; TRBD1 matches at 9 bases. The V segment lost 0 bases and the J segment 1 base; nucleotides outside the gene matches: 1. The CDR3 contains 15 residues. From germline, CDR1 is SGDLS and CDR2 YYNGEE. Based on the CDR3 plus reference TRBV9 and TRBJ1-1, the full variable domain is DSGVTQTPKHLITATGQRVTLRCSPRSGDLSVYWYQQSLDQGLQFLIQYYNGEERAKGNILERFSAQQFPDLHSELNLSSLELGDSALYFCASSVGTGANTEAFFGQGTRLTVV.

The rearrangement joins TRBV27 to TRBJ2-1, with 11 nucleotides matching TRBD2. Germline CDR1 reads MNHEY; CDR2 reads SMNVEV (reference sequence). Losses at the gene ends were 5 bases for V and 6 bases for J; bases not matched to a gene: 6. This CDR3 has 15 amino acids. The CDR3 DNA reads as TGTGCCAGCAGTGTTCTAGCGGGGGGAAGCAATGAGCAGTTCTTC. It codes for CASSVLAGGSNEQFF.

The chain joins TRBV29-1 to TRBJ2-7; D not resolved. This CDR3 has 12 residues. The V end lost 4 bases, the J end lost 0 bases, and 7 bases lay between the germline ends. Germline values: CDR1 SQVTM, CDR2 ANQGSEA. The CDR3 loop is CSVGTSSYEQYF. The CDR3 DNA follows: TGCAGCGTTGGTACGAGCTCCTACGAGCAGTACTTC.

V is TRBV5-1 and J is TRBJ2-3; D is possibly TRBD2 (5 bases). The CDR3 totals 13 residues. From germline, CDR1 is SGHRS and CDR2 YFSETQ. V dropped 6 bases and J dropped 2 bases, with 10 bases sitting between them. CDR3 DNA: TGCGCCAGCACCTATCGGGACACAGATACGCAGTATTTT. This gives the protein CASTYRDTDTQYF. The full variable domain, completed using reference TRBV5-1 and TRBJ2-3, is KAGVTQTPRYLIKTRGQQVTLSCSPISGHRSVSWYQQTPGQGLQFLFEYFSETQRNKGNFPGRFSGRQFSNSRSEMNVSTLELGDSALYLCASTYRDTDTQYFGPGTRLTVL.

The genes are TRBV30 and TRBJ1-2; 12 nucleotides match TRBD1. CDR3 length equals 15 residues. Trimming cost V 2 bases and J 8 bases; bases outside gene matches: 9. CDR1 is GTSNPN and CDR2 is SVGIG in the germline V gene (reference sequence). The CDR3: CAWSRPGQGAGGYTF. The CDR3 DNA follows: TGTGCCTGGAGTCGACCGGGACAGGGGGCGGGGGGCTACACCTTC.

The rearrangement joins TRBV5-1 to TRBJ2-1; the D gene is possibly TRBD2 (6 bases). V lost 4 bases and J lost 1, with 15 bases in between. CDR3 length: 16 residues. Germline CDR1 reads SGHRS; CDR2 reads YFSETQ. The CDR3 DNA follows: TGCGCCAGCAGCCCCGGCGGAGGGAGGTCCTACAATGAGCAGTTCTTC. Protein sequence: CASSPGGGRSYNEQFF.